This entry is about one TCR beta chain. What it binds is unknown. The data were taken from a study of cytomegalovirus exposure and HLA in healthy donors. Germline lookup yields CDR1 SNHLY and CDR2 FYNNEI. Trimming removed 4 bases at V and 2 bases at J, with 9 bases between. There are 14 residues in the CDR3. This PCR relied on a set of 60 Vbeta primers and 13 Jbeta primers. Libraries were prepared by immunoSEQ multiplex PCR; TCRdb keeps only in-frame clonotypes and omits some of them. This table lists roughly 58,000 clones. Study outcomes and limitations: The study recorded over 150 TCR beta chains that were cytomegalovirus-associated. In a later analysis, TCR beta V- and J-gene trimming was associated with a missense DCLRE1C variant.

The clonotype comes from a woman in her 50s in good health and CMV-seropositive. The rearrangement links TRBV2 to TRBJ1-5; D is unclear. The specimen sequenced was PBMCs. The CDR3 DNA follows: TGTGCCAGCAGTGCGCCCGGGGGCAATCAGCCCCAGCATTTT. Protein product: CASSAPGGNQPQHF.